This T cell receptor beta chain was sequenced during a study of T cells after posttransplantation cyclophosphamide. Study-wide results and caveats: Donor CD8+ memory clones often dominated recipient blood repertoires at later times. TRB clonality was highly associated with recipient CMV seropositivity and reactivation.

TCRdb's copy holds only in-frame clones and misses some; the assay was immunoSEQ multiplex PCR. This table holds 11,000 or so clones, approximately 90% found once. CDR3 size: 12 residues. With 5 bases removed from V and 4 bases from J, the gap between germline ends came to 9 bases. Germline V gene data show CDR1 as MNHNY and CDR2 as SVGAGI (reference sequence). Treatment was busulfan-fludarabine conditioning, a marrow graft, and cyclophosphamide on days +3 and +4. Comment on this clone: Its cognate antigen is unknown.

The rearrangement joins TRBV6-6 to TRBJ2-7, with D possibly being TRBD2 (5 bases). The material sequenced was PBMCs, taken after allogeneic stem cell transplant with posttransplant cyclophosphamide. This sequence originates from a female patient in her 30s who received an allogeneic stem cell transplant from an unrelated donor, was CMV-positive, and had no GVHD. Certain T cells may be donor cells from the graft. The CDR3 here is CASSQGLYEQYF. The CDR3 DNA follows: TGTGCCAGCAGTCAAGGACTGTACGAGCAGTACTTC.